This T cell receptor beta chain was sequenced for a study of blood T cell repertoires in COVID-19. Overall study context: Spain, Italy and the United States supplied samples that represented acute and convalescent COVID-19.

The authors' processing: Researchers report that nucleated cell counts were estimated from reference gene primer amplification. This table comes from immunoSEQ multiplex PCR, and its TCRdb copy is limited to in-frame clones, with some not included. Clonal size and the V and J genes are those of that table, whereas D and trimming came from the DNA. The repertoire holds fewer than 150,000 clones, with about 80% as singletons. The V and J ends lost 4 bases and 2 bases respectively, with 13 bases between them. From germline, CDR1 is SGHRS and CDR2 YFSETQ. CDR3 size: 16 residues. This TCR derives from a human donor in a cohort sampled during active COVID-19. The source material was peripheral blood. The chain uses TRBV5-1 and TRBJ2-6; TRBD1 is a possible D gene (5 bases). In nucleotides, the CDR3 is TGCGCCAGCAGCATAACAGGTTCGGCTGGGGCCAACGTCCTGACTTTC. It encodes CASSITGSAGANVLTF.